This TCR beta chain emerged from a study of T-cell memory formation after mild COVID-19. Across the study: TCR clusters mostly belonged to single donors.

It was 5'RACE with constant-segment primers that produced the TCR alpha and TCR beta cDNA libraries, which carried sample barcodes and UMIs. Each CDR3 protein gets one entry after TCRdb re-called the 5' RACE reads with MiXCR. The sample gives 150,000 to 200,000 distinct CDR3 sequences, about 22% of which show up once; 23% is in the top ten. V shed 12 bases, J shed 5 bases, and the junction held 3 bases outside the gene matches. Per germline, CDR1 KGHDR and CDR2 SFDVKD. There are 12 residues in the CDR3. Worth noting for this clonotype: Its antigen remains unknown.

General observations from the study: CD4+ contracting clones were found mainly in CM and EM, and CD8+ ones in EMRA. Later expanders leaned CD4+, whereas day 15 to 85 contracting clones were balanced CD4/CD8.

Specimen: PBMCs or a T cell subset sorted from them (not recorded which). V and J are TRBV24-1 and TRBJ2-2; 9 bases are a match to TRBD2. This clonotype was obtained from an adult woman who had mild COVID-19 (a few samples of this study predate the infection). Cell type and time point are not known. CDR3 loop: CALGLATGELFF. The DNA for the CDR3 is TGTGCCCTCGGACTAGCGACCGGGGAGCTGTTTTTT.